A selection of T cell receptor beta chains follows, all from one sample in a study of T cells in localized non-small cell lung cancer. Using immunoSEQ multiplex PCR, the repertoire was profiled, and TCRdb retains in-frame clones only, with some absent. This sample has roughly 21,000 clones, with 70% to 90% found just once. The sample here was peripheral blood mononuclear cells, taken before any cancer treatment. The receptors shown here come from a male donor older than 55 with stage II lung adenocarcinoma. Each CDR3 is given with its conserved first and last residue. A D gene is named only where the DNA matches it firmly. Clone size is not always given. Where it is, it says once, few, many or a class for expanded clones.

V	J	size	D	DNA	CDR3
TRBV28	TRBJ2-2	.	TRBD2	TGTGCCAGCAGTGTGGGGATACTAGCGGCCACCGGGGAGCTGTTTTTT	CASSVGILAATGELFF
TRBV11-2	TRBJ2-7	.	TRBD1	TGTGCCAGCAGCCCCATAGGGTGGACAGGCTCCTACGAGCAGTACTTC	CASSPIGWTGSYEQYF
TRBV11-3	TRBJ2-2	.	TRBD2	TGTGCCAGCAGCTTTAGCGGGAGGGCCTCGAACACCGGGGAGCTGTTTTTT	CASSFSGRASNTGELFF
TRBV7-3	TRBJ1-6	.	.	TGTGCCAGCAGCTTAGACGGGTATAATTCACCCCTCCACTTT	CASSLDGYNSPLHF
TRBV7-9	TRBJ1-2	few	.	TGTGCCAGCAGCCCCATTAGGACACGCCACATTGACTACACCTTC	CASSPIRTRHIDYTF
TRBV6-6	TRBJ1-2	.	.	TGTGCCAGCATTGGGGGCTTCTATGGCTACACCTTC	CASIGGFYGYTF
TRBV6-5	TRBJ1-3	.	.	TGTGCCAGCAGTTACTCAGAGGGTCAGGGAAACACCATATATTTT	CASSYSEGQGNTIYF
TRBV15	TRBJ1-2	.	.	TGTGCCACCAGCAGAGGGGAGACACAGGGAGGGGTTAACTATGGCTACACCTTC	CATSRGETQGGVNYGYTF
TRBV5-1	TRBJ1-5	.	.	TGCGCCAGCAGCTTGGGGGATTTGGGTAGCAATCAGCCCCAGCATTTT	CASSLGDLGSNQPQHF
TRBV6-6	TRBJ1-4	.	.	TGTGCCAGCAGTTCCCTCGGCCAGGGGGAAAAACTGTTTTTT	CASSSLGQGEKLFF
TRBV9	TRBJ2-7	few	.	TGTGCCAGCAGCTTAGGTTCCGGGGGACACTACGAGCAGTACTTC	CASSLGSGGHYEQYF
TRBV6-1	TRBJ2-3	.	.	TGTGCCAGCAGTGAAGCCTTGTTGCGGGACGCAGATACGCAGTATTTT	CASSEALLRDADTQYF
TRBV7-2	TRBJ2-1	.	TRBD1	TGTGCCAGCAGCTCTCCTCTGAGGGGGCTGTTCTTC	CASSSPLRGLFF
TRBV28	TRBJ2-2	.	.	TGTGCCAGCAGGGTACAGGTAGCGAACACCGGGGAGCTGTTTTTT	CASRVQVANTGELFF
TRBV10-1	TRBJ2-2	once	.	TGCGCCAGCAGACCGGGACAGAACACCGGGGAGCTGTTTTTT	CASRPGQNTGELFF
TRBV11-2	TRBJ2-7	.	TRBD2	TGTGCCAGCAGCTTTAGCGGGAGGAGAAACGAGCAGTACTTC	CASSFSGRRNEQYF
TRBV6-1	TRBJ1-5	.	TRBD1	TGTGCCAGCAGGTGGGACAGGGGGGGCAATCAGCCCCAGCATTTT	CASRWDRGGNQPQHF
TRBV5-6	TRBJ2-3	.	TRBD2	TGTGCCAGCAGTCTCGGACTAGCCCTCACAGATACGCAGTATTTT	CASSLGLALTDTQYF
TRBV15	TRBJ2-4	.	.	TGTGCCACCAGACAAGACTGGACAGCACAAAACATTCAGTACTTC	CATRQDWTAQNIQYF
TRBV15	TRBJ1-5	.	.	TGTGCCACCAGCAGGGATGACAGATATAGCAATCAGCCCCAGCATTTT	CATSRDDRYSNQPQHF
TRBV5-5	TRBJ2-1	.	TRBD2	TGTGCCAGCAGCTTAGTCCCAGGACTAGCGGGAGTCAATGAGCAGTTCTTC	CASSLVPGLAGVNEQFF
TRBV2	TRBJ2-1	.	.	TGTGCCAGCAGTGGGACGGCGAGCTCCTACAATGAGCAGTTCTTC	CASSGTASSYNEQFF
TRBV13	TRBJ2-6	once	.	TGTGCCAGCAGCTTATTTCGGGGGACTGGGGCCAACGTCCTGACTTTC	CASSLFRGTGANVLTF
TRBV5-1	TRBJ1-4	.	TRBD1	TGCGCCAGCAGCCCGGGACAGCCTAATGAAAAACTGTTTTTT	CASSPGQPNEKLFF
TRBV11-1	TRBJ2-2	.	TRBD2	TGTGCCAGCAGCTTAAGCGGGAGGATGGGCACCGGGGAGCTGTTTTTT	CASSLSGRMGTGELFF
TRBV7-2	TRBJ2-2	.	.	TGTGCCGCTAGGCCGAAAGGACTATCTGTCACCGGGGAGCTGTTTTTT	CAARPKGLSVTGELFF
TRBV7-6	TRBJ1-4	.	.	TGTGCCAGCAGCTTAGCGCAAGGGGAAAAACTGTTTTTT	CASSLAQGEKLFF
TRBV7-9	TRBJ1-1	.	TRBD1	TGTGCCAGCAGCCCCGTACGGACAGGAAGGAACACTGAAGCTTTCTTT	CASSPVRTGRNTEAFF
TRBV11-2	TRBJ2-1	.	TRBD2	TGTGCCAGCAGCTTAGATATAGGCCTAGCGGGAGTCAGGGAGCAGTTCTTC	CASSLDIGLAGVREQFF
TRBV6-1	TRBJ2-3	.	TRBD2	TGTGCCAGCTTAACTAGCGGCACAGATACGCAGTATTTT	CASLTSGTDTQYF
TRBV27	TRBJ2-3	.	TRBD2	TGTGCCAGCAGCCGACTAGCGGGAGGGGCAGATACGCAGTATTTT	CASSRLAGGADTQYF
TRBV5-1	TRBJ1-5	.	.	TGCGCCAGCAGCATAGAGGGGGGGATGGGCCAGCCCCAGCATTTT	CASSIEGGMGQPQHF
TRBV5-1	TRBJ1-2	.	.	TGCGCCAGCAGCCCTTGGGGGTCCTTAAGCAATGGCTACACCTTC	CASSPWGSLSNGYTF
TRBV11-2	TRBJ1-1	once	.	TGTGCCAGCAGTTTACAGGGGAACACTGAAGCTTTCTTT	CASSLQGNTEAFF
TRBV19	TRBJ1-2	.	.	TGTGCCAGTAAAACGGGACACTTTTCTAACTATGGCTACACCTTC	CASKTGHFSNYGYTF
TRBV11-2	TRBJ2-7	.	TRBD2	TGTGCCAGCAGCTTAGGGGGGACTAGCGGGAGGTCCTACGAGCAGTACTTC	CASSLGGTSGRSYEQYF
TRBV5-1	TRBJ1-1	.	.	TGCGCCAGCAGCTCCACGCTGACGGTGAACACTGAAGCTTTCTTT	CASSSTLTVNTEAFF
TRBV9	TRBJ2-1	.	.	TGTGCCAGCAGCCCCAGACTGAGCGTTAAGAACAATGAGCAGTTCTTC	CASSPRLSVKNNEQFF
TRBV27	TRBJ2-1	.	TRBD1	TGTGCCAGCAGTTATTTCGGGACAGGGGGCTCGAATGAGCAGTTCTTC	CASSYFGTGGSNEQFF
TRBV27	TRBJ2-1	.	TRBD2	TGTGCCAGCAGTGAAGTAGAGGCGGGAGGGCTCCTTCGCTCCTACAATGAGCAGTTCTTC	CASSEVEAGGLLRSYNEQFF
TRBV4-1	TRBJ2-5	.	TRBD2	TGCGCCAGCAGCCAAGCGGGGGGGACCCAAGAGACCCAGTACTTC	CASSQAGGTQETQYF
TRBV5-1	TRBJ2-7	.	TRBD1	TGCGCCAGCAGCTCCCCTCCGGGACAGGGGGTTTACGAGCAGTACTTC	CASSSPPGQGVYEQYF
TRBV5-6	TRBJ2-7	.	.	TGTGCCAGCAGCGAGTCGCAGTGGGCGAGGGAGCAGTACTTC	CASSESQWAREQYF
TRBV7-8	TRBJ1-2	.	.	TGTGCCAGCAGCTTAGGCCCCACGCGGAAGGGCTACACCTTC	CASSLGPTRKGYTF
TRBV2	TRBJ1-5	.	TRBD1	TGTGCCAGCAGTCCAGGGACAGGGGGGAGCAATCAGCCCCAGCATTTT	CASSPGTGGSNQPQHF
TRBV5-8	TRBJ2-7	.	.	TGTGCCAGCAGCTTGGAGGGCAGTTACTACGAGCAGTACTTC	CASSLEGSYYEQYF
TRBV7-8	TRBJ2-3	.	.	TGTGCCAGCAGCTCAAGGACCTTCACAGATACGCAGTATTTT	CASSSRTFTDTQYF
TRBV5-1	TRBJ2-7	.	TRBD2	TGCGCCAGCAGCTTGTGGGGGAGCGGGAACGAGCAGTACTTC	CASSLWGSGNEQYF
TRBV5-1	TRBJ2-1	.	TRBD1	TGCGCCAGCAGCGTTTCCGGGACAGGGGTGAGTGAGCAGTTCTTC	CASSVSGTGVSEQFF